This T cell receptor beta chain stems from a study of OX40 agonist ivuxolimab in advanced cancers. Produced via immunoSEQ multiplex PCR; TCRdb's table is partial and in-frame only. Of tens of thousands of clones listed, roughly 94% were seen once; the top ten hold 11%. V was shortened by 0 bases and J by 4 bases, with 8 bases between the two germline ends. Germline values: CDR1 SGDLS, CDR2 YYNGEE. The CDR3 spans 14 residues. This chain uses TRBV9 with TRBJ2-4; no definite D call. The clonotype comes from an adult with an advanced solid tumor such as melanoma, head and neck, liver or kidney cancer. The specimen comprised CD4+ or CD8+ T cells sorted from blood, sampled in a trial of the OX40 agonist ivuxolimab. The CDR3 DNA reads TGTGCCAGCAGCGTAGGTCCCCTTAAAAACATTCAGTACTTC. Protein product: CASSVGPLKNIQYF.